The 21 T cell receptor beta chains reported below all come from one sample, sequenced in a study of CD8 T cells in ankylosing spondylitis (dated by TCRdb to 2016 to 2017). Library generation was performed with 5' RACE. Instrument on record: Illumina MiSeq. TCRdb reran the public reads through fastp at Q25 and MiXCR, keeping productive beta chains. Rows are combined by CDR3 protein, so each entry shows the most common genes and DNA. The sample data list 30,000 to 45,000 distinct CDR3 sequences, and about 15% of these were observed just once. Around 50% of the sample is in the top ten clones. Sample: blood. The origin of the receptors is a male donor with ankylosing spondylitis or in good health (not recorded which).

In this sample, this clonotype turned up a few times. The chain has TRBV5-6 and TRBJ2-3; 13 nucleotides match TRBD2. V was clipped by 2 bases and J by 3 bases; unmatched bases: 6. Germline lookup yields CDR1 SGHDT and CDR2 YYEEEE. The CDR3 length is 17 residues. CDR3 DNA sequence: TGTGCCAGCAGCTTTCGGACTAGCGGGAGAAGAACAGATACGCAGTATTTT. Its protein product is CASSFRTSGRRTDTQYF.

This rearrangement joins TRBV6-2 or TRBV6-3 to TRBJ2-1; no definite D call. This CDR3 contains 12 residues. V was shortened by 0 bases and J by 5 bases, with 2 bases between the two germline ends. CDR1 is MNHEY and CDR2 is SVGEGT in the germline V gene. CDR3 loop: CASSYSNNEQFF. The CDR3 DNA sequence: TGTGCCAGCAGTTACTCTAACAATGAGCAGTTCTTC.

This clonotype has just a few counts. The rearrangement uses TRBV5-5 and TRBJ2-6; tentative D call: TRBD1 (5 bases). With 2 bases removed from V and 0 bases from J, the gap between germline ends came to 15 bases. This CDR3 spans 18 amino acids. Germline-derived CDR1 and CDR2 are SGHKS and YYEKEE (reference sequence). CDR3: CASSLFPRVSSGANVLTF. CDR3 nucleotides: TGTGCCAGCAGCTTATTCCCCAGGGTAAGCTCTGGGGCCAACGTCCTGACTTTC. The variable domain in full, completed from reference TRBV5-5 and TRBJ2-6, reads DAGVTQSPTHLIKTRGQQVTLRCSPISGHKSVSWYQQVLGQGPQFIFQYYEKEERGRGNFPDRFSARQFPNYSSELNVNALLLGDSALYLCASSLFPRVSSGANVLTFGAGSRLTVL.

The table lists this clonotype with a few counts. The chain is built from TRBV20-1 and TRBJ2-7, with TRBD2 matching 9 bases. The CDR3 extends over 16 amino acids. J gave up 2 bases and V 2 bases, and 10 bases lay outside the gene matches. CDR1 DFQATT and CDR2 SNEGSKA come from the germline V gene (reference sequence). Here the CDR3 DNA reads TGCAGTGCTAGACCCTTAGCGACTAGCGGAACCTACGAGCAGTACTTC. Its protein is CSARPLATSGTYEQYF.

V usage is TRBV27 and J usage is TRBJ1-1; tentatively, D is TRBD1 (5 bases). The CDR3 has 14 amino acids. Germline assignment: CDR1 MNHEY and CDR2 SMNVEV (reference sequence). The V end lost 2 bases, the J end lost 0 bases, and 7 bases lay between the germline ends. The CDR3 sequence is CASSLRGLNTEAFF. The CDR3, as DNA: TGTGCCAGCAGTTTAAGGGGTCTGAACACTGAAGCTTTCTTT.

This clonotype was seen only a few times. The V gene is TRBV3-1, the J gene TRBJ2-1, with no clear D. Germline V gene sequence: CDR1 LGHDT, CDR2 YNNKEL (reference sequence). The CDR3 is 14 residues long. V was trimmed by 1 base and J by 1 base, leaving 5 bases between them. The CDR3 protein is CASSQAESYNEQFF. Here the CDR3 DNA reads TGTGCCAGCAGCCAAGCCGAGTCCTACAATGAGCAGTTCTTC.

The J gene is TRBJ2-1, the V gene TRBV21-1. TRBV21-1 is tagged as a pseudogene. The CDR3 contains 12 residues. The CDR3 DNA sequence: TGTGCCAGCACCAACCTTTACAATGAGCAGTTCTTC. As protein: CASTNLYNEQFF.

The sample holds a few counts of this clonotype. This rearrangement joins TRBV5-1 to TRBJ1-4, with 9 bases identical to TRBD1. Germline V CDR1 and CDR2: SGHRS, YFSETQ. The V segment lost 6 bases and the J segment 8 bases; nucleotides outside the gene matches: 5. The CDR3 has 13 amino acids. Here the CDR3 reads CASNRGRGEKLFF. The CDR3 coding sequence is TGCGCCAGCAACAGGGGGCGAGGGGAAAAACTGTTTTTT.

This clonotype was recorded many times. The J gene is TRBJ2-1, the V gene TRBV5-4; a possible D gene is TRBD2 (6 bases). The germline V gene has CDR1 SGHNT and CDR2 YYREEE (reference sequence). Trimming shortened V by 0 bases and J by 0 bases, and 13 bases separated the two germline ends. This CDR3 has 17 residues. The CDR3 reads CASSLAGSGRSYNEQFF. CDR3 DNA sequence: TGTGCCAGCAGCTTGGCTGGTAGCGGACGCTCCTACAATGAGCAGTTCTTC.

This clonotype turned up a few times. DNA of the CDR3: TGTGCCAGCAGCTCAAGTGGGTACAATGAGCAGTTCTTC. Translation: CASSSSGYNEQFF. The chain recombines TRBV7-3 with TRBJ2-1, with no clear D. V shed 4 bases and J shed 4 bases, with 8 bases lying between them. Per germline, CDR1 SGHTA and CDR2 FQGTGA. The CDR3 has 13 amino acids.

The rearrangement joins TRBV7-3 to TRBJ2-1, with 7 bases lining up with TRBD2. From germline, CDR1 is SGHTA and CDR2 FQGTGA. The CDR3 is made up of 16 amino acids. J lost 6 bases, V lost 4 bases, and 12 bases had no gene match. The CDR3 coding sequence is TGTGCCAGCAGCTCCGGCGGGAGAGTGCTAGGCAATGAGCAGTTCTTC. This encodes CASSSGGRVLGNEQFF.

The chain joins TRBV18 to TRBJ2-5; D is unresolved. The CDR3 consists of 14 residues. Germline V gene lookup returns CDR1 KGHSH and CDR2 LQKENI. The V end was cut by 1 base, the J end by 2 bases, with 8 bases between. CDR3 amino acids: CASSPLVSQETQYF. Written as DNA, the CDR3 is TGTGCCAGCTCACCACTTGTCTCACAAGAGACCCAGTACTTC.

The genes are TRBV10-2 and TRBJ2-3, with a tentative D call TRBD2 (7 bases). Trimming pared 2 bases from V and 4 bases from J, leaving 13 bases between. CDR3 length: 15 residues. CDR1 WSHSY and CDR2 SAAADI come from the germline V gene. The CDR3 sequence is CASSERGRAPDTQYF. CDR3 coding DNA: TGCGCCAGCAGTGAGAGGGGGAGGGCCCCAGATACGCAGTATTTT.

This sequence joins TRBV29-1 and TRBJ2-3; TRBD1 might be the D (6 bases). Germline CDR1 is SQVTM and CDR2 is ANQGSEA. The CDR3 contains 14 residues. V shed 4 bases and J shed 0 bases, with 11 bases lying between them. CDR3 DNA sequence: TGCAGCGTTGTAAAAGGGGGTAGCACAGATACGCAGTATTTT. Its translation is CSVVKGGSTDTQYF.

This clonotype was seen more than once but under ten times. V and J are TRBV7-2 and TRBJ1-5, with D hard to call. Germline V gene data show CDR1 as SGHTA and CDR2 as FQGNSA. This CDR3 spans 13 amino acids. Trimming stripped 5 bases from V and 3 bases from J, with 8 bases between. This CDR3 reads CASSARYNQPQHF. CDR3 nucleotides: TGTGCCAGCAGCGCCCGGTACAATCAGCCCCAGCATTTT.

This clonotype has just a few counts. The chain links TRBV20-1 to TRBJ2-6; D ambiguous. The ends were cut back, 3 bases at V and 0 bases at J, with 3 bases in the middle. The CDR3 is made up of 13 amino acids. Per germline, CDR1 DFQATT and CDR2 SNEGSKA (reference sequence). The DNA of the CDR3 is TGCAGTGCTAGGGACTCTGGGGCCAACGTCCTGACTTTC. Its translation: CSARDSGANVLTF.

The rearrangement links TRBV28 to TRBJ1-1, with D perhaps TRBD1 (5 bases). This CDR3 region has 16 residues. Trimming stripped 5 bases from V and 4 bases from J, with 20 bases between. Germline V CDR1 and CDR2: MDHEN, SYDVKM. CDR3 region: CASSPPIGRGATEAFF. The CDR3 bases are TGTGCCAGCAGTCCCCCAATTGGGCGCGGGGCCACTGAAGCTTTCTTT.

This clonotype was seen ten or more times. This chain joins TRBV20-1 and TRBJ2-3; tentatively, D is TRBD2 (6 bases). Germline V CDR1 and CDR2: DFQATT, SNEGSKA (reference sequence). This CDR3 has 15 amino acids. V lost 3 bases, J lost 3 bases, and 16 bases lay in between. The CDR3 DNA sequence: TGCAGTGCTAGCGGGGGTGTTAGTACGACAGATACGCAGTATTTT. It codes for CSASGGVSTTDTQYF.

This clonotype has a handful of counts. The CDR3 DNA reads as TGCAGTGCTGCACAGCGGGACTACGAGCAGTACTTC. Protein product: CSAAQRDYEQYF. This rearrangement joins TRBV20-1 to TRBJ2-7; 7 bases fit TRBD2. This CDR3 has 12 amino acids. Trimming cost V 5 bases and J 3 bases; bases outside gene matches: 4. Germline V lookup: CDR1 DFQATT, CDR2 SNEGSKA (reference sequence).

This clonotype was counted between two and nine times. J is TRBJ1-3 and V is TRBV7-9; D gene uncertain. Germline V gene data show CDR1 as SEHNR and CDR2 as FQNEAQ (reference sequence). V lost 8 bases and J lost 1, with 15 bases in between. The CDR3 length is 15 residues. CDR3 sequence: CASDGTFLSGNTIYF. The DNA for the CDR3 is TGTGCCAGCGACGGAACTTTTTTGTCTGGAAACACCATATATTTT.

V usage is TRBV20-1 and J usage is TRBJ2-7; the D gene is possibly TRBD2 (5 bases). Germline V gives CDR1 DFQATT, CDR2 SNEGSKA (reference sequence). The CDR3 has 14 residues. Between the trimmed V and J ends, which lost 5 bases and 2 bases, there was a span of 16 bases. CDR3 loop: CSAQGGRSPYEQYF. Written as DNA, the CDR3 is TGCAGTGCTCAAGGAGGCAGAAGCCCCTACGAGCAGTACTTC.